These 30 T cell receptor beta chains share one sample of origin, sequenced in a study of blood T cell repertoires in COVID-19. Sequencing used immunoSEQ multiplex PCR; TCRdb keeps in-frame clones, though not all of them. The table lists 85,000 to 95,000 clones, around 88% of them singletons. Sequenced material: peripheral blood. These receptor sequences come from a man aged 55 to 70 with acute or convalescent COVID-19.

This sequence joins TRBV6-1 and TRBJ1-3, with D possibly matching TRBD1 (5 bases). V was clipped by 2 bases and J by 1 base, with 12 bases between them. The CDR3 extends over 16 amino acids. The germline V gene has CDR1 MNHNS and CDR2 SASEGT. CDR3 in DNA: TGTGCCAGCAGTGAAATTACGCACAGGTCTGGAAACACCATATATTTT. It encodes CASSEITHRSGNTIYF.

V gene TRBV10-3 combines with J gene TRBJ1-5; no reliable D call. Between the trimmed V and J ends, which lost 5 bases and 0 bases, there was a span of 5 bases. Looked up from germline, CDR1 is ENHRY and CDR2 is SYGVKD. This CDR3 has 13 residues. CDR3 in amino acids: CAISRDSNQPQHF. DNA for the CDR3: TGTGCCATCAGTCGAGATAGCAATCAGCCCCAGCATTTT.

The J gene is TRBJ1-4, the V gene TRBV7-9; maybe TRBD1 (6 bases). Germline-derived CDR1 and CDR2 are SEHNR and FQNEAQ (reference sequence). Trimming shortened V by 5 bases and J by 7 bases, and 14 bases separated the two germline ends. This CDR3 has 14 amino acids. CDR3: CASSLQGSGEKLFF. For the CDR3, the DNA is TGTGCCAGCAGCCTACAGGGTTCTGGTGAAAAACTGTTTTTT.

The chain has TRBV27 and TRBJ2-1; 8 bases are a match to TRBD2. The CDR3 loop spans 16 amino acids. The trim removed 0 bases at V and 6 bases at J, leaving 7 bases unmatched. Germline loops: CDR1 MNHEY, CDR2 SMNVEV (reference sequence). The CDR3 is CASSLSRAGGINEQFF. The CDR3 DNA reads TGTGCCAGCAGTTTATCGAGGGCGGGAGGAATCAATGAGCAGTTCTTC.

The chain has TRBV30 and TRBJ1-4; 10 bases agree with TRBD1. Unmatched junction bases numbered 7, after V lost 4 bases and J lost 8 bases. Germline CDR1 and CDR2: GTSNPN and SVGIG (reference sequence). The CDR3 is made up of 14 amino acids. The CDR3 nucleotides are TGTGCCTGGACCTTGACAGGGGGCAAGGAAAAACTGTTTTTT. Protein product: CAWTLTGGKEKLFF.

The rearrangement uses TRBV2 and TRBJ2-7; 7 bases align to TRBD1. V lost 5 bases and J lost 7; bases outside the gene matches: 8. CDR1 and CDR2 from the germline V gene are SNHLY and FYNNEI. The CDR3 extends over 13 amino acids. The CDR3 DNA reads TGTGCCAGCAGTAGGGACAGTTTGAGTGAGCAGTACTTC. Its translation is CASSRDSLSEQYF.

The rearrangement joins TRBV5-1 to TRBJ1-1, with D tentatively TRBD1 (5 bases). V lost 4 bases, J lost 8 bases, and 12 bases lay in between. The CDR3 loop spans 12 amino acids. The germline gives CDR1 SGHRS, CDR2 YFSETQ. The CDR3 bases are TGCGCCAGCAGCCCCGGACAAGCGGAAGCTTTCTTT. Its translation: CASSPGQAEAFF.

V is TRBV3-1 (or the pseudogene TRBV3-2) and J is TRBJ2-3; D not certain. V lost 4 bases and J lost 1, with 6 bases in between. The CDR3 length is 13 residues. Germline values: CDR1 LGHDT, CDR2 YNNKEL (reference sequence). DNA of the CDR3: TGTGCCAGCAGCCTAATCGGCACAGATACGCAGTATTTT. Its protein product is CASSLIGTDTQYF.

CDR3 sequence reads: CASSLPRTSLYRVEQFF. The DNA for the CDR3 is TGTGCCAGCAGCCTCCCTCGGACTAGCTTGTATAGAGTTGAGCAGTTCTTC. The chain is built from TRBV14 and TRBJ2-1; TRBD2 agrees at 8 bases. Trimming took 4 bases from V and 9 from J; bases not matched to a gene: 17. This CDR3 contains 17 residues. CDR1 SGHDN and CDR2 FVKESK come from the germline V gene.

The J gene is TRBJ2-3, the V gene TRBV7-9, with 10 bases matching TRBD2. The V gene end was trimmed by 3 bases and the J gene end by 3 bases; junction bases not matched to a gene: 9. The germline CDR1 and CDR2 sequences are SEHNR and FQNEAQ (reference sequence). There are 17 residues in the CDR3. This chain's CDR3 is CASSFRVAGGRTDTQYF. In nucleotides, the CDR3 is TGTGCCAGCAGCTTTCGGGTAGCGGGAGGAAGGACAGATACGCAGTATTTT. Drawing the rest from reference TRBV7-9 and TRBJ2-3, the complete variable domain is DTGVSQNPRHKITKRGQNVTFRCDPISEHNRLYWYRQTLGQGPEFLTYFQNEAQLEKSRLLSDRFSAERPKGSFSTLEIQRTEQGDSAMYLCASSFRVAGGRTDTQYFGPGTRLTVL.

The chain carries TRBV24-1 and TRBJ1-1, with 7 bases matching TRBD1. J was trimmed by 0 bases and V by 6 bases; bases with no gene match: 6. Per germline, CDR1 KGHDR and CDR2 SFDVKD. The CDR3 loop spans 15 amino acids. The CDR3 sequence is CATSTTRGVNTEAFF. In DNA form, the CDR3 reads TGTGCCACCAGTACAACCAGGGGGGTGAACACTGAAGCTTTCTTT.

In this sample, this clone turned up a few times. The DNA of the CDR3 is TGTGCCACCAGTGATCCGCGGGACTCCTCGTACACCGGGGAGCTGTTTTTT. Amino acids: CATSDPRDSSYTGELFF. This sequence joins TRBV24-1 and TRBJ2-2; TRBD2 might be the D (6 bases). V dropped 3 bases and J dropped 3 bases, with 16 bases sitting between them. CDR1 is KGHDR, CDR2 SFDVKD, per germline. The CDR3 extends over 17 amino acids.

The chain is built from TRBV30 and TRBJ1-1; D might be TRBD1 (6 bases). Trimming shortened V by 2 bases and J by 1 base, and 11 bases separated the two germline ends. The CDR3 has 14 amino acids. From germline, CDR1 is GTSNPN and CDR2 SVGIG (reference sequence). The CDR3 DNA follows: TGTGCCTGGAGTACCGGGACATCGAACACTGAAGCTTTCTTT. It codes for CAWSTGTSNTEAFF.

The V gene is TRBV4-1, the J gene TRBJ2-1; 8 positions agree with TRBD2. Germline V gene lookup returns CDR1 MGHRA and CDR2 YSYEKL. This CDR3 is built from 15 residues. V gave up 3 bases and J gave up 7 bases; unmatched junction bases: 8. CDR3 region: CASSHHGPGGNEQFF. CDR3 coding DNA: TGCGCCAGCAGCCATCACGGGCCGGGGGGGAATGAGCAGTTCTTC.

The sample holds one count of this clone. CDR3 residues: CASSVATPAGGANTGELFF. The CDR3 nucleotides read TGTGCCAGCAGCGTAGCTACTCCCGCGGGGGGGGCGAACACCGGGGAGCTGTTTTTT. The rearrangement links TRBV9 to TRBJ2-2; 9 bases are shared with TRBD2. Germline CDR1 reads SGDLS; CDR2 reads YYNGEE. The CDR3 runs to 19 residues. V lost 0 bases, J lost 0 bases, and 9 bases stayed unmatched.

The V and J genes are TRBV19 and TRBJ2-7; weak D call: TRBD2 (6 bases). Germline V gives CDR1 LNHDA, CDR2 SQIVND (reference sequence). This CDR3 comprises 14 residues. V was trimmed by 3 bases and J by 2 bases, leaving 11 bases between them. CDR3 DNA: TGTGCCAGTAGTATCGGCCCGGGGGCCTACGAGCAGTACTTC. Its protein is CASSIGPGAYEQYF.

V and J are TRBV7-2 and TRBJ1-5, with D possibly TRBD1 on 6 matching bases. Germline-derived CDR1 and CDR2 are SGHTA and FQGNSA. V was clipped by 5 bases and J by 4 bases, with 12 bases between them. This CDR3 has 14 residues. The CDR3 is CASSPRTANQPQHF. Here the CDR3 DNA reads TGTGCCAGCAGCCCCCGGACAGCTAATCAGCCCCAGCATTTT.

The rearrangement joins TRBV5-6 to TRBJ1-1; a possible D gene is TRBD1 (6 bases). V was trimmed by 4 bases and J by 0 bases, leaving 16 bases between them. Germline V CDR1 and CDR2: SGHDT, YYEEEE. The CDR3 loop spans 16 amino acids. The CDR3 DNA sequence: TGTGCCAGCAGCCGTGGACAGTTAGTAATGAACACTGAAGCTTTCTTT. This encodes CASSRGQLVMNTEAFF.

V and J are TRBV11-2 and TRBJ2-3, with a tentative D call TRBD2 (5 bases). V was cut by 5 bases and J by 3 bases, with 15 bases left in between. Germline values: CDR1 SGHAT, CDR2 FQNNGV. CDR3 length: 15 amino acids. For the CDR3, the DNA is TGTGCCAGCAGCCGCCGATCCCGAGGGACAGATACGCAGTATTTT. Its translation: CASSRRSRGTDTQYF.

Here the CDR3 DNA reads TGTGCCAGCAGCCACCGACAGGATCGGGATGAAAAACTGTTTTTT. Translated: CASSHRQDRDEKLFF. The chain carries TRBV5-8 and TRBJ1-4, with D maybe TRBD1 (6 bases). Germline V lookup: CDR1 SGHTS, CDR2 YDEGEE. With 4 bases removed from V and 6 bases from J, the gap between germline ends came to 16 bases. CDR3 size: 15 residues.

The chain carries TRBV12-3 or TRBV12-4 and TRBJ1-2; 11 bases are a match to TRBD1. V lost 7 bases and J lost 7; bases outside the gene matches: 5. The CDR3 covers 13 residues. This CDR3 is CASTRTGGFGYTF. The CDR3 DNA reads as TGTGCCAGCACCCGGACAGGGGGCTTTGGCTACACCTTC.

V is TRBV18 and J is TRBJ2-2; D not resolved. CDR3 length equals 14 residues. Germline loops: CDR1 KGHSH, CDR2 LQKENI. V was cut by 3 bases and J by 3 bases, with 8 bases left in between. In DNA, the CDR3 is TGTGCCAGCTCACCCGACACCTACACCGGGGAGCTGTTTTTT. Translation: CASSPDTYTGELFF.

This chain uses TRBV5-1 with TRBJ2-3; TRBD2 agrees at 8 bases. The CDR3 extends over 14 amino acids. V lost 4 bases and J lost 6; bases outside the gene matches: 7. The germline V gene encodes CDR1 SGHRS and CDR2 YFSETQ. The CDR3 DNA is TGCGCCAGCAGCCCTGGACTAGCATCCGATACGCAGTATTTT. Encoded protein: CASSPGLASDTQYF.

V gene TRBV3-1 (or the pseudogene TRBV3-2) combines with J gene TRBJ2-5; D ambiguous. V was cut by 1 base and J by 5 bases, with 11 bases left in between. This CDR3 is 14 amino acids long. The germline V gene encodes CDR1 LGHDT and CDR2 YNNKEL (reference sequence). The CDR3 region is CASSQVRARETQYF. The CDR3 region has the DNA TGTGCCAGCAGCCAAGTCCGCGCCCGGGAGACCCAGTACTTC.

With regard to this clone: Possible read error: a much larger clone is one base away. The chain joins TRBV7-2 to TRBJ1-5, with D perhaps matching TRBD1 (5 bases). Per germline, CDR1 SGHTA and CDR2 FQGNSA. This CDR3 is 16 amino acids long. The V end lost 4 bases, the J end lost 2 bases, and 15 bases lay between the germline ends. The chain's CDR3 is CASSSRTLWGNQPQHF. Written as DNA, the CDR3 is TGTGCCAGCAGCTCTAGGACACTATGGGGCAATCAGCCCCAGCATTTT.

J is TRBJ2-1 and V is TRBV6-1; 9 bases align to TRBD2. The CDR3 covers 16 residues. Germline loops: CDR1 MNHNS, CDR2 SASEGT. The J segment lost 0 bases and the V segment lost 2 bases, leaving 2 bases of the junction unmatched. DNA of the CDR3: TGTGCCAGCAGTGAAAGGCGGGGGGGCTCCTACAATGAGCAGTTCTTC. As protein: CASSERRGGSYNEQFF.

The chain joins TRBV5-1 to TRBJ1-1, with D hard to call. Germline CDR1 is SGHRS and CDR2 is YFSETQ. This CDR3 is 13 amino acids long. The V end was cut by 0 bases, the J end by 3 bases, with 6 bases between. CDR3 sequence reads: CASSLDEYTEAFF. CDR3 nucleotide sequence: TGCGCCAGCAGCTTGGATGAGTACACTGAAGCTTTCTTT.

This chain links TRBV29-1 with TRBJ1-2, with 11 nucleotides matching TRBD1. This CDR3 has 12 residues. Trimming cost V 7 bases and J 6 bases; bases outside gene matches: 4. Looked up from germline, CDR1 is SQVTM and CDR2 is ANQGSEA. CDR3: CSEGTGGDGYTF. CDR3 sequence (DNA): TGCAGCGAGGGGACAGGGGGTGATGGCTACACCTTC.

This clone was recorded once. CDR3 loop: CASSVSGSTDTQYF. The CDR3 DNA reads TGTGCCAGCAGCGTATCGGGGAGCACAGATACGCAGTATTTT. The chain links TRBV9 to TRBJ2-3; possibly TRBD2 for D (5 bases). CDR1 and CDR2 (germline): SGDLS, YYNGEE. The V end lost 1 base, the J end lost 0 bases, and 6 bases lay between the germline ends. The CDR3 covers 14 residues.

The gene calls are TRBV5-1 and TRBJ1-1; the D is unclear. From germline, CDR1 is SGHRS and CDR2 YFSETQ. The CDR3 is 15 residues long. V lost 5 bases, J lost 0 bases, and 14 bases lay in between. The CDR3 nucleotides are TGCGCCAGCAGGTTGAGCGGGAAAATGAACACTGAAGCTTTCTTT. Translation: CASRLSGKMNTEAFF. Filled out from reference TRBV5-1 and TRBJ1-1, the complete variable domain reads KAGVTQTPRYLIKTRGQQVTLSCSPISGHRSVSWYQQTPGQGLQFLFEYFSETQRNKGNFPGRFSGRQFSNSRSEMNVSTLELGDSALYLCASRLSGKMNTEAFFGQGTRLTVV.